Below are 22 T cell receptor beta chains sequenced from a single sample in a study of OX40 agonist ivuxolimab in advanced cancers. Repertoires were generated with immunoSEQ multiplex PCR, while TCRdb's copy carries only in-frame clones and drops some. The sample lists 72,000 or so clones, around 90% occurring once. The material sequenced was CD4+ or CD8+ T cells sorted from blood, taken in a trial of the OX40 agonist ivuxolimab. The source is an adult with an advanced solid tumor such as melanoma, head and neck, liver or kidney cancer.

This chain uses TRBV6-5 with TRBJ1-4, with unresolved D. Per the germline V gene, CDR1 is MNHEY and CDR2 is SVGAGI. The CDR3 is made up of 16 amino acids. V lost 0 bases, J lost 7 bases, and 15 bases lay in between. The CDR3 DNA reads TGTGCCAGCAGTTACTCGAACTACGGGCTCGGTGAAAAACTGTTTTTT. It translates to CASSYSNYGLGEKLFF.

V gene TRBV19 combines with J gene TRBJ2-2; D unresolved. CDR3 length equals 14 residues. Germline lookup yields CDR1 LNHDA and CDR2 SQIVND (reference sequence). V shed 7 bases and J shed 2 bases, with 11 bases lying between them. This chain's CDR3 is CASIRRSNTGELFF. Here the CDR3 DNA reads TGTGCCAGTATACGTCGGAGTAACACCGGGGAGCTGTTTTTT.

The chain carries TRBV2 and TRBJ2-3, with D tentatively TRBD1 (5 bases). Per the germline V gene, CDR1 is SNHLY and CDR2 is FYNNEI. With 3 bases removed from V and 5 bases from J, the gap between germline ends came to 12 bases. This CDR3 spans 14 amino acids. This CDR3 is CASSDYGQGDTQYF. The CDR3 coding sequence is TGTGCCAGCAGTGATTATGGTCAGGGAGATACGCAGTATTTT.

The chain couples TRBV29-1 to TRBJ2-1; possibly TRBD2 for D (7 bases). Germline V gives CDR1 SQVTM, CDR2 ANQGSEA. V was trimmed by 6 bases and J by 3 bases, leaving 15 bases between them. The CDR3 consists of 14 residues. DNA of the CDR3: TGCAGCGTAGCCAGGGAGGGGGGCTACAATGAGCAGTTCTTC. This sequence encodes CSVAREGGYNEQFF.

This chain joins TRBV7-9 and TRBJ2-7; 11 positions agree with TRBD1. Trimming removed 5 bases from V and 3 bases from J; junction bases left unmatched: 3. In germline, CDR1 is SEHNR, CDR2 FQNEAQ (reference sequence). This CDR3 comprises 14 residues. DNA of the CDR3: TGTGCCAGCAGCCGGACAGGGGGCGACTACGAGCAGTACTTC. Its translation is CASSRTGGDYEQYF.

This chain joins TRBV30 and TRBJ2-7, with no clear D. The V end was cut by 4 bases, the J end by 5 bases, with 21 bases between. CDR3 length: 15 residues. Germline loops: CDR1 GTSNPN, CDR2 SVGIG (reference sequence). CDR3 residues: CAWNPKRTQRDEQYF. The CDR3 DNA reads as TGTGCCTGGAACCCCAAAAGGACCCAAAGGGACGAGCAGTACTTC. The variable domain in full, with the rest retrieved from reference TRBV30 and TRBJ2-7, is SQTIHQWPATLVQPVGSPLSLECTVEGTSNPNLYWYRQAAGRGLQLLFYSVGIGQISSEVPQNLSASRPQDRQFILSSKKLLLSDSGFYLCAWNPKRTQRDEQYFGPGTRLTVT.

The chain recombines TRBV6-1 with TRBJ2-7; 7 bases align to TRBD1. Germline CDR1 reads MNHNS; CDR2 reads SASEGT. The CDR3 runs 16 residues. V shed 4 bases and J 2 bases; nucleotides not matched to a gene: 11. CDR3 loop: CASSGTGQSVTYEQYF. CDR3 DNA: TGTGCCAGCAGTGGAACGGGACAGTCCGTCACCTACGAGCAGTACTTC.

The chain joins TRBV7-9 to TRBJ2-3; no definite D call. V was cut by 5 bases and J by 0 bases, with 9 bases left in between. The CDR3 is made up of 14 amino acids. The V gene's germline CDR1 is SEHNR and CDR2 FQNEAQ (reference sequence). The CDR3 loop reads CASSPVSSTDTQYF. The CDR3 region has the DNA TGTGCCAGCAGCCCCGTTTCTAGCACAGATACGCAGTATTTT.

The chain is built from TRBV2 and TRBJ1-5; D call uncertain. Germline V gene data show CDR1 as SNHLY and CDR2 as FYNNEI. The CDR3 length is 15 residues. V lost 6 bases and J lost 0, with 12 bases in between. The CDR3 is CASRVGSVSNQPQHF. The CDR3 DNA follows: TGTGCCAGCAGGGTGGGGTCTGTTAGCAATCAGCCCCAGCATTTT.

The chain joins TRBV14 to TRBJ1-2; D is perhaps TRBD1 (5 bases). CDR1 is SGHDN, CDR2 FVKESK, per germline. The CDR3 runs to 14 residues. The V and J ends lost 0 bases and 5 bases respectively, with 10 bases between them. The CDR3 nucleotides are TGTGCCAGCAGCCAAGATAGGTCAGGGTATGGCTACACCTTC. This gives the protein CASSQDRSGYGYTF.

This sequence joins TRBV7-2 and TRBJ2-7, with 8 bases matching TRBD2. Trimming at V came to 1 base and at J to 7 bases, leaving 9 bases not matched to a gene. The germline V gene has CDR1 SGHTA and CDR2 FQGNSA. The CDR3 is 15 amino acids. The CDR3 region is CASSLDRVLAGEQYF. The CDR3 nucleotides read TGTGCCAGCAGCTTAGACCGTGTGTTAGCGGGGGAGCAGTACTTC.

About this clone itself: Other DNA sequences in this sample translate to the same CDR3. The gene calls are TRBV15 and TRBJ2-7, with D possibly matching TRBD2 (6 bases). From germline, CDR1 is LNHNV and CDR2 YYDKDF (reference sequence). The CDR3 sequence is 15 residues long. The V and J ends lost 0 bases and 2 bases respectively, with 11 bases between them. The CDR3 DNA reads TGTGCCACCAGCAGAGAAACCGGGGGAGCCTACGAGCAGTACTTC. The encoded protein is CATSRETGGAYEQYF.

This chain links TRBV6-1 with TRBJ1-2, with 9 positions matching TRBD1. V trimming: 6 bases; J trimming: 7 bases; junction bases outside the gene matches: 9. CDR1 and CDR2 from the germline V gene are MNHNS and SASEGT. The CDR3 has 14 amino acids. The chain's CDR3 is CASRRTGVGGGYTF. In DNA, the CDR3 is TGTGCCAGCAGGAGGACAGGGGTCGGGGGTGGCTACACCTTC.

This chain joins TRBV7-2 and TRBJ1-1; D not resolved. V shed 5 bases and J shed 3 bases, with 13 bases lying between them. CDR3 length: 14 amino acids. Per the germline V gene, CDR1 is SGHTA and CDR2 is FQGNSA. The CDR3 DNA follows: TGTGCCAGCAGCCCACAACTCGGACACACTGAAGCTTTCTTT. It is translated as CASSPQLGHTEAFF. The full variable domain, completed using reference TRBV7-2 and TRBJ1-1, is GAGVSQSPSNKVTEKGKDVELRCDPISGHTALYWYRQSLGQGLEFLIYFQGNSAPDKSGLPSDRFSAERTGGSVSTLTIQRTQQEDSAVYLCASSPQLGHTEAFFGQGTRLTVV.

On this clone itself: Additional DNA sequences in this sample encode the identical CDR3. The chain carries TRBV27 and TRBJ2-5; perhaps TRBD2 as D (7 bases). With 7 bases removed from V and 6 bases from J, the gap between germline ends came to 18 bases. This CDR3 has 14 residues. Germline V gene data show CDR1 as MNHEY and CDR2 as SMNVEV (reference sequence). DNA of the CDR3: TGTGCCAGCAATTCGGGGGGAGGGGGTCAGACCCAGTACTTC. As protein: CASNSGGGGQTQYF.

The V and J genes are TRBV7-2 and TRBJ2-1, with D perhaps matching TRBD1 or TRBD2 (5 bases each). The length of the CDR3 is 15 residues. Germline values: CDR1 SGHTA, CDR2 FQGNSA. With 5 bases removed from V and 4 bases from J, the gap between germline ends came to 15 bases. Here the CDR3 DNA reads TGTGCCAGCAGCCCCCCCGGGGCACCGTACAATGAGCAGTTCTTC. Its translation: CASSPPGAPYNEQFF.

This clone was recorded a few times. The chain uses TRBV5-1 and TRBJ1-1, with 8 nucleotides matching TRBD1. The CDR3 has 14 amino acids. J gave up 0 bases and V 4 bases, and 2 bases lay outside the gene matches. The germline V gene has CDR1 SGHRS and CDR2 YFSETQ. The CDR3 DNA is TGCGCCAGCAGCCCAGGGGGCCTGAACACTGAAGCTTTCTTT. It translates to CASSPGGLNTEAFF. Supplemented by reference TRBV5-1 and TRBJ1-1, the full variable domain reads KAGVTQTPRYLIKTRGQQVTLSCSPISGHRSVSWYQQTPGQGLQFLFEYFSETQRNKGNFPGRFSGRQFSNSRSEMNVSTLELGDSALYLCASSPGGLNTEAFFGQGTRLTVV.

The rearrangement joins TRBV7-2 to TRBJ2-5; maybe TRBD1 (6 bases). This CDR3 has 15 residues. The germline CDR1 and CDR2 sequences are SGHTA and FQGNSA. V gave up 6 bases and J gave up 4 bases, with 18 bases separating them. As DNA, the CDR3 is TGTGCCAGCAGACAAACAGGGTTTTTGGGAGAGACCCAGTACTTC. Translated, it gives CASRQTGFLGETQYF.

This clone showed up just once. The rearrangement links TRBV6-5 to TRBJ1-2; D perhaps matches TRBD1 (5 bases). The CDR3 is made up of 15 amino acids. Trimming shortened V by 2 bases and J by 7 bases, and 17 bases separated the two germline ends. Germline CDR1 and CDR2: MNHEY and SVGAGI. The CDR3 region is CASSYTWSGTGGYTF. Here the CDR3 DNA reads TGTGCCAGCAGTTACACGTGGTCAGGGACTGGTGGCTACACCTTC.

The chain employs TRBV11-3 and TRBJ2-1, with 10 positions matching TRBD1. Losses at the gene ends were 5 bases for V and 4 bases for J; bases not matched to a gene: 5. Germline-derived CDR1 and CDR2 are SGHNT and YENEEA. The CDR3 is made up of 15 amino acids. The CDR3 protein is CASSATGQGYNEQFF. As DNA, the CDR3 is TGTGCCAGCAGCGCTACGGGACAGGGGTACAATGAGCAGTTCTTC.

The V call is TRBV18, the J call TRBJ2-1, with 12 nucleotides matching TRBD1. The J segment lost 10 bases and the V segment lost 3 bases, leaving 4 bases of the junction unmatched. The CDR3 covers 14 residues. Germline values: CDR1 KGHSH, CDR2 LQKENI. The DNA of the CDR3 is TGTGCCAGCTCACCTGGGACAGGGGGCAACGAGCAGTTCTTC. This sequence encodes CASSPGTGGNEQFF.

The chain employs TRBV18 and TRBJ2-3; D unclear. This CDR3 comprises 13 residues. V was clipped by 3 bases and J by 4 bases, with 8 bases between them. Germline-derived CDR1 and CDR2 are KGHSH and LQKENI. This CDR3 reads CASSPRMSDTQYF. The CDR3 DNA follows: TGTGCCAGCTCACCCCGAATGTCAGATACGCAGTATTTT.